This is a list of T cell receptor beta chains from one sample in a study of cytomegalovirus exposure and HLA in healthy donors. The protocol was immunoSEQ multiplex PCR, while the TCRdb copy is restricted to in-frame clones and leaves out a portion. In total, the table holds about 47,000 clones. Sequenced: PBMCs. These receptors all stem from a male donor in good health and CMV-seronegative. Both conserved end residues are part of each CDR3. The D gene is left open where the match is weak.

j_call v_call d_call cdr3_aa cdr3_nt
TRBJ2-7 TRBV5-4 TRBD1 CASSTPGQGPYEQYF TGTGCCAGCAGCACCCCGGGACAGGGCCCCTACGAGCAGTACTTC
TRBJ1-2 TRBV2 . CASSATVGVYGYTF TGTGCCAGCAGTGCGACAGTAGGCGTCTATGGCTACACCTTC
TRBJ2-7 TRBV29-1 TRBD1 CSVSWTGRGYEQYF TGCAGCGTTAGCTGGACAGGGCGAGGCTACGAGCAGTACTTC
TRBJ2-1 TRBV20-1 . CSATQYNEQFF TGCAGTGCAACCCAGTACAATGAGCAGTTCTTC
TRBJ1-5 TRBV30 TRBD1 CAWGQGASNQPQHF TGTGCCTGGGGACAGGGCGCTAGCAATCAGCCCCAGCATTTT
TRBJ1-5 TRBV30 . CAWSGGRNQPQHF TGTGCCTGGAGCGGGGGGCGCAATCAGCCCCAGCATTTT
TRBJ1-6 TRBV28 TRBD1 CASNRDRGVSPLHF TGTGCCAGCAACAGGGACAGGGGAGTGTCACCCCTCCACTTT
TRBJ2-3 TRBV6-5 . CASSYYSQGTDTQYF TGTGCCAGCAGTTATTATTCACAGGGTACAGATACGCAGTATTTT
TRBJ2-3 TRBV27 TRBD1 CASSTWTGSDTQYF TGTGCCAGCAGCACCTGGACAGGTTCAGATACGCAGTATTTT
TRBJ1-6 TRBV5-6 TRBD1 CASRGTGVNSPLHF TGTGCCAGCCGTGGGACAGGGGTAAATTCACCCCTCCACTTT
TRBJ1-2 TRBV6-1 TRBD1 CASSEEATGHYGYTF TGTGCCAGCAGTGAAGAAGCGACAGGGCACTATGGCTACACCTTC
TRBJ1-5 TRBV18 TRBD1 CASSPGQGRMNQPQHF TGTGCCAGCTCACCGGGACAGGGGCGAATGAATCAGCCCCAGCATTTT
TRBJ2-7 TRBV7-8 . CASSLRRGNNEQYF TGTGCCAGCAGCTTAAGGCGGGGAAATAACGAGCAGTACTTC
TRBJ2-7 TRBV7-6 . CASSSPRHSYEQYF TGTGCCAGCAGCTCACCTCGACATTCCTACGAGCAGTACTTC
TRBJ2-7 TRBV6-6 TRBD1 CASSPTGYEQYF TGTGCCAGCAGTCCGACAGGGTACGAGCAGTACTTC
TRBJ1-3 TRBV30 . CAWSPARGSGNTIYF TGTGCCTGGAGTCCGGCGAGAGGCTCTGGAAACACCATATATTTT